One sample yielded the 15 T cell receptor beta chains listed below, sequenced in a study of response to subunit inactivated influenza vaccine. In TCRdb, the RT-PCR reads were re-called with MiXCR into one record per CDR3 protein. The profile shows roughly 570,000 distinct CDR3 sequences, 12% to 15% of them singletons. Sequenced here: PBMCs from blood, sampled 11 to 12 days after vaccination. The origin of the receptors is a man in his fifties or sixties who received an inactivated influenza vaccine.

In its sample, this clonotype was seen a few times. The chain uses TRBV7-9 and TRBJ2-3; 7 bases match TRBD2. V trimming: 4 bases; J trimming: 2 bases; junction bases outside the gene matches: 6. Germline-derived CDR1 and CDR2 are SEHNR and FQNEAQ (reference sequence). The CDR3 has 15 amino acids. The CDR3 spells CASSWGDYNTDTQYF. Written as DNA, the CDR3 is TGTGCCAGCAGCTGGGGGGACTACAACACAGATACGCAGTATTTT.

This clonotype came up a few times. V usage is TRBV7-9 and J usage is TRBJ2-1; the D is unclear. The germline gives CDR1 SEHNR, CDR2 FQNEAQ (reference sequence). The CDR3 is made up of 14 amino acids. Trimming took off 1 base at V and 8 bases at J, with 12 bases between the two ends. The CDR3 nucleotides are TGTGCCAGCAGCTTAGATACCCCAGGTGATGAGCAGTTCTTC. It is translated as CASSLDTPGDEQFF.

The rearrangement links TRBV7-9 to TRBJ2-5, with a possible D match to TRBD2 (6 bases). The V and J ends lost 8 bases and 5 bases respectively, with 15 bases between them. The germline gives CDR1 SEHNR, CDR2 FQNEAQ (reference sequence). The CDR3 is 13 residues long. CDR3: CASLFGTEETQYF. As DNA, the CDR3 is TGTGCCAGCTTATTCGGGACTGAGGAGACCCAGTACTTC.

This clonotype was picked up a small number of times. The rearrangement uses TRBV3-1 and TRBJ2-7; D is unresolved. CDR1 LGHDT and CDR2 YNNKEL come from the germline V gene (reference sequence). The CDR3 runs to 14 residues. The V gene lost 4 bases and the J gene lost 3 bases, with 13 bases spanning the gap. The chain's CDR3 is CASSPTRRGYEQYF. DNA of the CDR3: TGTGCCAGCAGCCCGACGCGGCGTGGCTACGAGCAGTACTTC.

This clonotype was observed a handful of times. This chain joins TRBV6-2 or TRBV6-3 and TRBJ2-3, with TRBD2 identical over 8 bases. The CDR3 contains 18 residues. The V gene's germline CDR1 is MNHEY and CDR2 SVGEGT. The J segment lost 4 bases and the V segment lost 0 bases, leaving 12 bases of the junction unmatched. The CDR3 spells CASSYSMDRGTRADTQYF. CDR3 in DNA: TGTGCCAGCAGTTACTCGATGGATCGAGGGACTAGGGCAGATACGCAGTATTTT.

The chain uses TRBV6-5 and TRBJ2-7; D unresolved. The length of the CDR3 is 12 residues. V lost 5 bases and J 7 bases, leaving 12 bases between the germline ends. Germline CDR1 reads MNHEY; CDR2 reads SVGAGI. DNA of the CDR3: TGTGCCAGCAGTCGTACGACGGGTGAGCAGTACTTC. Residues: CASSRTTGEQYF.

The chain's CDR3 is CASRAQRAQYF. The DNA for the CDR3 is TGTGCCAGCAGGGCACAGAGGGCCCAGTACTTC. This chain connects TRBV6-1 to TRBJ2-5; D perhaps matches TRBD2 (5 bases). The V end was cut by 6 bases, the J end by 9 bases, with 11 bases between. The germline V gene encodes CDR1 MNHNS and CDR2 SASEGT. This CDR3 has 11 residues.

This chain links TRBV11-2 with TRBJ1-4; D call uncertain. The CDR3 runs to 15 residues. V was clipped by 5 bases and J by 10 bases, with 20 bases between them. Germline V lookup: CDR1 SGHAT, CDR2 FQNNGV. The CDR3 region has the DNA TGTGCCAGCAGCAACAGACCGCCCCCCGCGGGAAAACTGTTTTTT. This encodes CASSNRPPPAGKLFF.

This clonotype has a count of ten or more. For the CDR3, the DNA is TGCGCCAGCAGCGTGGACAGGGGGGTCACAGATACGCAGTATTTT. Amino acids: CASSVDRGVTDTQYF. V and J are TRBV5-1 and TRBJ2-3; 10 bases agree with TRBD1. Trimming cost V 4 bases and J 2 bases; bases outside gene matches: 4. The CDR3 has 15 amino acids. Looked up from germline, CDR1 is SGHRS and CDR2 is YFSETQ.

Many counts were recorded for this clonotype. The chain couples TRBV5-1 to TRBJ1-5; 9 positions match TRBD1. The germline V gene has CDR1 SGHRS and CDR2 YFSETQ. The length of the CDR3 is 15 residues. V was pared by 0 bases and J by 6 bases, with 4 bases of the junction left unmatched. The CDR3 DNA follows: TGCGCCAGCAGCTTGGTGACAGGGGGGGGTCAGCCCCAGCATTTT. Its translation is CASSLVTGGGQPQHF.

This clonotype was found a few times. V gene TRBV6-2 or TRBV6-3 combines with J gene TRBJ2-3, with D possibly being TRBD1 (6 bases). The CDR3 totals 16 residues. The V gene's germline CDR1 is MNHEY and CDR2 SVGEGT. Trimming cost V 2 bases and J 3 bases, with 15 bases left between them. CDR3 amino acids: CASSYTGNLGTDTQYF. The CDR3, as DNA: TGTGCCAGCAGTTACACAGGGAACCTTGGTACAGATACGCAGTATTTT.

This clonotype has a handful of counts. The genes are TRBV3-1 and TRBJ2-5; 7 bases map to TRBD2. There are 16 residues in the CDR3. The junction had 14 bases not matched to a gene; V was cut back by 10 bases and J by 0 bases. Per the germline V gene, CDR1 is LGHDT and CDR2 is YNNKEL (reference sequence). In DNA, the CDR3 is TGTGCCACCGCGGGAGAAGACCGACCCTACCAAGAGACCCAGTACTTC. It is translated as CATAGEDRPYQETQYF.

This clonotype was counted only a few times. The chain is built from TRBV5-5 and TRBJ1-5, with D hard to call. CDR1 and CDR2 (germline): SGHKS, YYEKEE (reference sequence). The V and J ends lost 2 bases and 0 bases respectively, with 9 bases between them. The CDR3 loop spans 15 amino acids. The CDR3 DNA follows: TGTGCCAGCAGCTTTTGGGGTAATAGCAATCAGCCCCAGCATTTT. Encoded protein: CASSFWGNSNQPQHF.

J is TRBJ1-1 and V is TRBV20-1, with 9 nucleotides matching TRBD1. Germline V gene lookup returns CDR1 DFQATT and CDR2 SNEGSKA (reference sequence). The CDR3 length is 15 residues. J gave up 0 bases and V 6 bases, and 8 bases lay outside the gene matches. The CDR3 sequence is CSAIGTGSLNTEAFF. The CDR3 coding sequence is TGCAGTGCGATTGGGACAGGGTCACTGAACACTGAAGCTTTCTTT.

The chain uses TRBV7-8 and TRBJ2-1; possibly TRBD1 for D (5 bases). The CDR3 has 15 amino acids. V was pared by 0 bases and J by 4 bases, with 10 bases between. Germline CDR1 is SGHVS and CDR2 is FQNEAQ. CDR3 bases: TGTGCCAGCAGCTTAGCGGGGCATTTGTACAATGAGCAGTTCTTC. Protein: CASSLAGHLYNEQFF. The whole variable domain, filled in from reference TRBV7-8 and TRBJ2-1, reads GAGVSQSPRYKVAKRGQDVALRCDPISGHVSLFWYQQALGQGPEFLTYFQNEAQLDKSGLPSDRFFAERPEGSVSTLKIQRTQQEDSAVYLCASSLAGHLYNEQFFGPGTRLTVL.